These 29 T cell receptor beta chains originate from one sample sequenced in a study of control samples from healthy donors and cancer patients. Generated by immunoSEQ multiplex PCR, the TCRdb table keeps only in-frame clones and is missing some. The data show roughly 170,000 clones, approximately 91% seen once. Sequenced: blood. The receptor set was obtained from a middle-aged woman in good health.

This chain joins TRBV7-9 and TRBJ2-5, with D unresolved. CDR1 is SEHNR, CDR2 FQNEAQ, per germline (reference sequence). CDR3 length: 13 amino acids. With 3 bases removed from V and 5 bases from J, the gap between germline ends came to 10 bases. CDR3 sequence: CASSFESWETQYF. In DNA, the CDR3 is TGTGCCAGCAGCTTCGAGAGTTGGGAGACCCAGTACTTC. Based on the CDR3 plus reference TRBV7-9 and TRBJ2-5, the full variable domain is DTGVSQNPRHKITKRGQNVTFRCDPISEHNRLYWYRQTLGQGPEFLTYFQNEAQLEKSRLLSDRFSAERPKGSFSTLEIQRTEQGDSAMYLCASSFESWETQYFGPGTRLLVL.

This chain uses TRBV5-4 with TRBJ1-2; D is perhaps TRBD1 (5 bases). In germline, CDR1 is SGHNT, CDR2 YYREEE (reference sequence). The CDR3 consists of 16 residues. Between the trimmed V and J ends, which lost 1 base and 7 bases, there was a span of 20 bases. CDR3: CASSLWAGSRLGGYTF. The CDR3, as DNA: TGTGCCAGCAGCTTGTGGGCAGGGTCCCGGCTCGGTGGCTACACCTTC.

The genes are TRBV2 and TRBJ1-3; TRBD1 aligns across 8 bases. From germline, CDR1 is SNHLY and CDR2 FYNNEI. The CDR3 runs 15 residues. V lost 6 bases, J lost 4 bases, and 8 bases stayed unmatched. The CDR3 DNA reads TGTGCCAGCAGCACACCCCGGGACAGGGGAAACACCATATATTTT. Translation: CASSTPRDRGNTIYF.

V usage is TRBV29-1 and J usage is TRBJ2-2; weak D call: TRBD2 (6 bases). The V gene lost 7 bases and the J gene lost 1 base, with 13 bases spanning the gap. In germline, CDR1 is SQVTM, CDR2 ANQGSEA. This CDR3 has 14 residues. Here the CDR3 reads CSASPGENTGELFF. CDR3 DNA: TGCAGCGCCTCCCCGGGGGAGAACACCGGGGAGCTGTTTTTT.

This clone was seen only once. V and J are TRBV7-2 and TRBJ2-7, with 12 bases fitting TRBD2. J gave up 2 bases and V 6 bases, and 2 bases lay outside the gene matches. The germline gives CDR1 SGHTA, CDR2 FQGNSA. The CDR3 is made up of 14 amino acids. As DNA, the CDR3 is TGTGCCAGCAGTCCTAGCGGGGGGGCCTACGAGCAGTACTTC. Residues: CASSPSGGAYEQYF. Supplemented by reference TRBV7-2 and TRBJ2-7, the full variable domain reads GAGVSQSPSNKVTEKGKDVELRCDPISGHTALYWYRQSLGQGLEFLIYFQGNSAPDKSGLPSDRFSAERTGGSVSTLTIQRTQQEDSAVYLCASSPSGGAYEQYFGPGTRLTVT.

The rearrangement uses TRBV28 and TRBJ1-1; 7 nucleotides line up with TRBD1. Germline V lookup: CDR1 MDHEN, CDR2 SYDVKM. After removal of 6 bases from V and 5 bases from J, the junction contained 6 bases not matched to a gene. The CDR3 runs 13 residues. The CDR3 DNA is TGTGCCAGCAGAAGACAGGGTAGGACTGAAGCTTTCTTT. Amino acid sequence: CASRRQGRTEAFF. The variable domain in full, completed from reference TRBV28 and TRBJ1-1, reads DVKVTQSSRYLVKRTGEKVFLECVQDMDHENMFWYRQDPGLGLRLIYFSYDVKMKEKGDIPEGYSVSREKKERFSLILESASTNQTSMYLCASRRQGRTEAFFGQGTRLTVV.

The rearrangement joins TRBV6-5 to TRBJ1-1, with D unclear. V lost 2 bases and J 7 bases, leaving 11 bases between the germline ends. This CDR3 region has 13 residues. Germline values: CDR1 MNHEY, CDR2 SVGAGI. CDR3 sequence: CASSYERTDEAFF. In DNA form, the CDR3 reads TGTGCCAGCAGTTACGAGAGGACGGATGAAGCTTTCTTT.

The CDR3 DNA is TGCGCCAGCAGCCAAGCGAACGGCCCAAATCTATACAATGAGCAGTTCTTC. Its translation: CASSQANGPNLYNEQFF. The rearrangement links TRBV4-1 to TRBJ2-1; no firm D call. Germline V gives CDR1 MGHRA, CDR2 YSYEKL. V shed 1 base and J shed 4 bases, with 17 bases lying between them. This CDR3 is 17 amino acids long.

The CDR3 nucleotides are TGTGCCAGTAAGGGGACAGGGATCATCTCAGATGAGCAGTTCTTC. It yields the protein CASKGTGIISDEQFF. The chain links TRBV19 to TRBJ2-1, with 9 nucleotides matching TRBD1. CDR1 is LNHDA and CDR2 is SQIVND in the germline V gene (reference sequence). The CDR3 has 15 residues. J gave up 8 bases and V 7 bases, and 12 bases lay outside the gene matches. Based on the CDR3 plus reference TRBV19 and TRBJ2-1, the full variable domain is DGGITQSPKYLFRKEGQNVTLSCEQNLNHDAMYWYRQDPGQGLRLIYYSQIVNDFQKGDIAEGYSVSREKKESFPLTVTSAQKNPTAFYLCASKGTGIISDEQFFGPGTRLTVL.

The gene calls are TRBV10-3 and TRBJ2-7, with D possibly matching TRBD1 (5 bases). The V gene's germline CDR1 is ENHRY and CDR2 SYGVKD. This CDR3 has 14 residues. V lost 2 bases to trimming and J lost 0 bases, with 8 bases between them. CDR3 protein: CAISEGAGSYEQYF. The CDR3 DNA is TGTGCCATCAGTGAGGGGGCAGGCTCCTACGAGCAGTACTTC.

This clone was seen just once. The rearrangement links TRBV5-1 to TRBJ2-2; D unclear. The CDR3 runs 12 residues. V lost 3 bases and J lost 6, with 6 bases in between. Per the germline V gene, CDR1 is SGHRS and CDR2 is YFSETQ. The DNA for the CDR3 is TGCGCCAGCAGCTCCGTGGCCGGGGAGCTGTTTTTT. Encoded protein: CASSSVAGELFF.

V and J are TRBV19 and TRBJ1-1; TRBD1 matches at 7 bases. V trimming: 2 bases; J trimming: 5 bases; junction bases outside the gene matches: 14. The CDR3 runs to 17 residues. Germline CDR1 is LNHDA and CDR2 is SQIVND (reference sequence). The CDR3 here is CASSITKWRGGETEAFF. CDR3 DNA sequence: TGTGCCAGTAGTATAACGAAGTGGAGAGGGGGCGAGACTGAAGCTTTCTTT.

The chain uses TRBV10-3 and TRBJ1-1; possible D gene TRBD1, 5 bases. Trimming stripped 10 bases from V and 0 bases from J, with 15 bases between. Germline CDR1 reads ENHRY; CDR2 reads SYGVKD. This CDR3 spans 14 amino acids. CDR3 in amino acids: CATRTRALNTEAFF. CDR3 nucleotides: TGTGCCACCCGCACCAGGGCCCTGAACACTGAAGCTTTCTTT.

This chain uses TRBV6-5 with TRBJ1-3; D is uncertain. Per the germline V gene, CDR1 is MNHEY and CDR2 is SVGAGI. Trimming removed 7 bases at V and 1 base at J, with 8 bases between. This CDR3 has 13 amino acids. The CDR3 region is CASTLRSGNTIYF. CDR3 coding DNA: TGTGCCAGCACCCTCAGATCTGGAAACACCATATATTTT.

V usage is TRBV3-1 (or the pseudogene TRBV3-2) and J usage is TRBJ1-2; D call uncertain. The CDR3 extends over 16 amino acids. The V end was cut by 2 bases, the J end by 7 bases, with 20 bases between. CDR1 LGHDT and CDR2 YNNKEL come from the germline V gene (reference sequence). The CDR3 loop is CASSQSRQWPKGGYTF. For the CDR3, the DNA is TGTGCCAGCAGCCAAAGCCGCCAGTGGCCCAAAGGTGGCTACACCTTC.

This sequence joins TRBV19 and TRBJ1-5; a weak D match, TRBD1 (6 bases). Germline assignment: CDR1 LNHDA and CDR2 SQIVND (reference sequence). Trimming pared 10 bases from V and 2 bases from J, leaving 12 bases between. The CDR3 is made up of 13 amino acids. The CDR3 region is CATQDSGNQPQHF. For the CDR3, the DNA is TGTGCCACCCAGGACAGCGGCAATCAGCCCCAGCATTTT.

V is TRBV29-1 and J is TRBJ2-7; tentatively, D is TRBD2 (6 bases). The ends were cut back, 0 bases at V and 1 base at J, with 10 bases in the middle. The CDR3 runs 14 residues. In germline, CDR1 is SQVTM, CDR2 ANQGSEA. CDR3 residues: CSVEDPSASYEQYF. The CDR3 nucleotides are TGCAGCGTTGAAGATCCTAGCGCGTCCTACGAGCAGTACTTC.

The sample holds one count of this clone. The chain carries TRBV9 and TRBJ2-7, with D possibly matching TRBD1 (6 bases). CDR1 is SGDLS and CDR2 is YYNGEE in the germline V gene. This CDR3 has 14 amino acids. The ends were cut back, 0 bases at V and 4 bases at J, with 11 bases in the middle. This CDR3 reads CASSVDGQNYEQYF. In DNA form, the CDR3 reads TGTGCCAGCAGCGTAGATGGACAGAATTACGAGCAGTACTTC. Combining the CDR3 with reference TRBV9 and TRBJ2-7 gives the whole variable domain DSGVTQTPKHLITATGQRVTLRCSPRSGDLSVYWYQQSLDQGLQFLIQYYNGEERAKGNILERFSAQQFPDLHSELNLSSLELGDSALYFCASSVDGQNYEQYFGPGTRLTVT.

The V and J genes are TRBV4-1 and TRBJ2-7; perhaps D is TRBD1 or TRBD2 (5 bases each). Trimming took 4 bases from V and 4 from J, leaving 11 bases between them. The germline CDR1 and CDR2 sequences are MGHRA and YSYEKL. The CDR3 spans 13 residues. This CDR3 reads CASSRGRGYEQYF. CDR3 DNA: TGCGCCAGCAGCCGGGGGAGAGGTTACGAGCAGTACTTC.

In regard to this clone: Compared with germline, one end of the junction differs, possibly owing to a read error. The same CDR3 can be traced to other DNA sequences in this sample. The V gene is TRBV11-2, the J gene TRBJ1-1; D is undetermined. The CDR3 has 14 amino acids. Germline loops: CDR1 SGHAT, CDR2 FQNNGV. The CDR3 loop reads CASSSQTVNTEAFF. The CDR3 DNA reads as TGTGCTAGCAGCTCTCAGACGGTGAACACTGAAGCTTTCTTT.

V and J are TRBV29-1 and TRBJ1-1; no clear D gene. Germline V gene lookup returns CDR1 SQVTM and CDR2 ANQGSEA. V lost 4 bases and J lost 4, with 13 bases in between. The CDR3 consists of 13 residues. CDR3 in amino acids: CSVGRGLGTEAFF. CDR3 nucleotide sequence: TGCAGCGTTGGACGAGGGCTTGGCACTGAAGCTTTCTTT.

Concerning this clone: An end of the junction does not agree with germline; a read error may underlie this. The rearrangement uses TRBV19 and TRBJ2-5, with D perhaps matching TRBD2 (5 bases). Germline V lookup: CDR1 LNHDA, CDR2 SQIVND (reference sequence). The CDR3 spans 11 residues. CDR3: CASSMGESQYF. The CDR3 nucleotides read TGTGCCAGTAGTATGGGAGAGAGCCAGTACTTC.

In its sample, this clone was seen once. The CDR3, as DNA: TGTGCCAGCAGCCAAGAAGTGACGGGCAGCAGCACTGAAGCTTTCTTT. Translated, it gives CASSQEVTGSSTEAFF. The V and J genes are TRBV4-2 and TRBJ1-1; D gene unclear. CDR3 length equals 16 residues. Germline CDR1 is LGHNA and CDR2 is YNFKEQ. Trimming removed 0 bases at V and 4 bases at J, with 15 bases between.

This chain uses TRBV5-1 with TRBJ1-1, with TRBD1 identical over 8 bases. The J segment lost 3 bases and the V segment lost 2 bases, leaving 3 bases of the junction unmatched. Looked up from germline, CDR1 is SGHRS and CDR2 is YFSETQ. The CDR3 length is 14 residues. This CDR3 is CASSFKQGDTEAFF. The DNA of the CDR3 is TGCGCCAGCAGCTTCAAACAGGGGGACACTGAAGCTTTCTTT.

The chain joins TRBV9 to TRBJ2-1; D could derive from TRBD1 or TRBD2 (5 bases each). Per germline, CDR1 SGDLS and CDR2 YYNGEE. Trimming stripped 3 bases from V and 8 bases from J, with 12 bases between. This CDR3 has 13 residues. The CDR3 nucleotides read TGTGCCAGCAGCGGAGGGGACGGGTATGAGCAGTTCTTC. Translating it yields CASSGGDGYEQFF.

This chain connects TRBV6-2 or TRBV6-3 to TRBJ2-1; the D gene could be TRBD1 or TRBD2 (6 bases each). V was pared by 0 bases and J by 9 bases, with 9 bases between. CDR3 size: 13 residues. CDR1 and CDR2 (germline): MNHEY, SVGEGT. The CDR3 region is CASSYSGGGEQFF. The CDR3 DNA reads as TGTGCCAGCAGTTACTCTGGAGGGGGTGAGCAGTTCTTC.

The chain uses TRBV5-6 and TRBJ2-1; D is perhaps TRBD1 or TRBD2 (5 bases each). The ends were cut back, 4 bases at V and 0 bases at J, with 14 bases in the middle. The CDR3 is made up of 16 amino acids. Germline-derived CDR1 and CDR2 are SGHDT and YYEEEE. The CDR3 DNA sequence: TGTGCCAGCAGCGGGATTTTGGGGGACTCCTACAATGAGCAGTTCTTC. Protein sequence: CASSGILGDSYNEQFF. Using reference TRBV5-6 and TRBJ2-1 for the parts outside the CDR3, the full variable domain is DAGVTQSPTHLIKTRGQQVTLRCSPKSGHDTVSWYQQALGQGPQFIFQYYEEEERQRGNFPDRFSGHQFPNYSSELNVNALLLGDSALYLCASSGILGDSYNEQFFGPGTRLTVL.

This clone was found once. The CDR3 loop reads CASSMGEDYSYEQYF. The CDR3 region has the DNA TGTGCCAGCAGCATGGGAGAGGATTACTCCTACGAGCAGTACTTC. V gene TRBV7-6 combines with J gene TRBJ2-7, with a weak D call TRBD2 (5 bases). Looked up from germline, CDR1 is SGHVS and CDR2 is FNYEAQ. The CDR3 loop spans 15 amino acids. Trimming took 5 bases from V and 0 from J, leaving 14 bases between them.

In regard to this clone: The same CDR3 arises from other DNA sequences in this sample as well. The chain recombines TRBV9 with TRBJ2-2; no definite D call. CDR3 length: 12 residues. Trimming stripped 3 bases from V and 6 bases from J, with 6 bases between. Germline V gene sequence: CDR1 SGDLS, CDR2 YYNGEE. The CDR3 reads CASSGGAGELFF. The CDR3, as DNA: TGTGCCAGCAGCGGAGGCGCCGGGGAGCTGTTTTTT.